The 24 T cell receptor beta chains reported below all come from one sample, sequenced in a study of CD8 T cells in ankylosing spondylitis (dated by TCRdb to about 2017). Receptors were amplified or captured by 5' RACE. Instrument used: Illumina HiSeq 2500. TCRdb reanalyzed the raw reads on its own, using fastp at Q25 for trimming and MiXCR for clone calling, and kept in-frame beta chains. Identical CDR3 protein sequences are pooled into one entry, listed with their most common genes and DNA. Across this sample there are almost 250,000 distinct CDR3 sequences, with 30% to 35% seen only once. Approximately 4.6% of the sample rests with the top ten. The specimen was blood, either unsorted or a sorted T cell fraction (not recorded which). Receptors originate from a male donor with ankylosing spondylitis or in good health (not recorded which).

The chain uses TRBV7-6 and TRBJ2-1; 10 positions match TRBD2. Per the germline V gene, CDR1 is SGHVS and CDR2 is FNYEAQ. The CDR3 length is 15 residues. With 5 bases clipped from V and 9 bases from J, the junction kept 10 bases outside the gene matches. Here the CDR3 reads CASSRSSGGWGEQFF. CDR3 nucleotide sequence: TGTGCCAGCAGCCGATCTAGCGGGGGTTGGGGTGAGCAGTTCTTC.

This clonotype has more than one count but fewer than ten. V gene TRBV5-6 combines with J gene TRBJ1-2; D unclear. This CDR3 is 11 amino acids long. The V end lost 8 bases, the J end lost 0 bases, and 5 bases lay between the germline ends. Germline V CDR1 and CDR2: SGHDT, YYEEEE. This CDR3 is CARRSNYGYTF. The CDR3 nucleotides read TGTGCCAGGCGATCTAACTATGGCTACACCTTC.

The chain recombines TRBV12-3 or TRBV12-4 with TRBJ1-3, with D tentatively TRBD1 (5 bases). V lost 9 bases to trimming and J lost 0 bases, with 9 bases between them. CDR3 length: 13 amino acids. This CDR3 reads CARGTYSGNTIYF. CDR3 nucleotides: TGTGCCAGAGGGACGTACTCTGGAAACACCATATATTTT.

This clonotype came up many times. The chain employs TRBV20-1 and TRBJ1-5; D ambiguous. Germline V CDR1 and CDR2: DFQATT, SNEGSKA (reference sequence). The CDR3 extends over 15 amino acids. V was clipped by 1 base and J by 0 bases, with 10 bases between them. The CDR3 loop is CSARGLGNSNQPQHF. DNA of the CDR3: TGCAGTGCTAGAGGATTGGGAAATAGCAATCAGCCCCAGCATTTT.

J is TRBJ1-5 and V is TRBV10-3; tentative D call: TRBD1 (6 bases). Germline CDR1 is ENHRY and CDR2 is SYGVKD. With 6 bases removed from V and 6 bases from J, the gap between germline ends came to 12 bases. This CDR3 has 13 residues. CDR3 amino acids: CAIRQGLGQPQHF. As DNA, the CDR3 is TGTGCCATCAGACAGGGTCTTGGTCAGCCCCAGCATTTT.

The CDR3: CASSTREASDYEQYF. The CDR3 DNA is TGTGCCAGCAGTACCCGGGAAGCGTCGGACTACGAGCAGTACTTC. V gene TRBV28 combines with J gene TRBJ2-7; D possibly corresponds to TRBD2 (5 bases). Per germline, CDR1 MDHEN and CDR2 SYDVKM. V lost 5 bases and J 3 bases, leaving 17 bases between the germline ends. The CDR3 contains 15 residues.

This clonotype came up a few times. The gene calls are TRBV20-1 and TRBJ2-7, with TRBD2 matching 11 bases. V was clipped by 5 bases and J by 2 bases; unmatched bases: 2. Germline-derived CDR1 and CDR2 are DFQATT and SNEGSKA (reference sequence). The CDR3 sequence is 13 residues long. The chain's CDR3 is CSAGTSGAYEQYF. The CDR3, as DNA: TGCAGTGCTGGGACTAGCGGAGCCTACGAGCAGTACTTC.

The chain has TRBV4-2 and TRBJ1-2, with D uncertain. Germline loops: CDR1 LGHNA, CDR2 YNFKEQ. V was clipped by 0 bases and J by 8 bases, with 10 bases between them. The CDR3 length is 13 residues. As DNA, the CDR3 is TGTGCCAGCAGCCAAGATCTGGCAGCCGGCTACACCTTC. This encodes CASSQDLAAGYTF.

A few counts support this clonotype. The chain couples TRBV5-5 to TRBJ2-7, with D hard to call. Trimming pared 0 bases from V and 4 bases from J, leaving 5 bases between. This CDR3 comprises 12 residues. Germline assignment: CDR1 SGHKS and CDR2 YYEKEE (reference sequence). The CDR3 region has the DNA TGTGCCAGCAGCTTGGAAACATACGAGCAGTACTTC. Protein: CASSLETYEQYF.

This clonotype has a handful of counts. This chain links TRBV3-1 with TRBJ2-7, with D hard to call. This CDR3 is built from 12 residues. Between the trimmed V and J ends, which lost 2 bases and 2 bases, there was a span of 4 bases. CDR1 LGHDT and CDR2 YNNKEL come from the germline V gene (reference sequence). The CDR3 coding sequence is TGTGCCAGCAGCCAAAGAACCTACGAGCAGTACTTC. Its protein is CASSQRTYEQYF.

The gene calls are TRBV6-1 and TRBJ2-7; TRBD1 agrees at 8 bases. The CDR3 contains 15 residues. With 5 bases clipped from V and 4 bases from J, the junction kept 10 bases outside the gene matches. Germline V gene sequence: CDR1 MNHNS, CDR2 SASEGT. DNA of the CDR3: TGTGCCAGCAGTCTTACAGGGGGTTATTCATACGAGCAGTACTTC. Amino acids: CASSLTGGYSYEQYF.

The CDR3 here is CASSSLGLAKGDNEQFF. CDR3 DNA: TGTGCCAGCAGTTCCCTAGGACTAGCGAAGGGAGACAATGAGCAGTTCTTC. V and J are TRBV28 and TRBJ2-1, with 9 bases matching TRBD2. CDR1 and CDR2 from the germline V gene are MDHEN and SYDVKM. V dropped 4 bases and J dropped 5; count of bases not matched to a gene: 12. CDR3 length: 17 residues.

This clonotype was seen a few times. DNA of the CDR3: TGCAGCGTTGCTTTCGGCTATAGCAATCAGCCCCAGCATTTT. It encodes CSVAFGYSNQPQHF. This chain joins TRBV29-1 and TRBJ1-5, with D hard to call. V was pared by 4 bases and J by 0 bases, with 10 bases between. The V gene's germline CDR1 is SQVTM and CDR2 ANQGSEA. This CDR3 region has 14 residues.

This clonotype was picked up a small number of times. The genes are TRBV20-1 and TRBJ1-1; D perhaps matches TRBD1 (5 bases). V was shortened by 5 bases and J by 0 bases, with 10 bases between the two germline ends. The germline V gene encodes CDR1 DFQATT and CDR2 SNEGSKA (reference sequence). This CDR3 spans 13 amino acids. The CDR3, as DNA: TGCAGTGCTGAAGACAGCTTGAACACTGAAGCTTTCTTT. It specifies CSAEDSLNTEAFF.

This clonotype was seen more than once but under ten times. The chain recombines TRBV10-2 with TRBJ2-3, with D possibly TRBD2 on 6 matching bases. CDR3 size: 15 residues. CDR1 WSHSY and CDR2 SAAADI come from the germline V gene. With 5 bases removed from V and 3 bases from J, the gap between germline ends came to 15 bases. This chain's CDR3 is CASSPLATRTDTQYF. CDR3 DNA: TGCGCCAGCAGTCCTCTAGCGACGCGTACAGATACGCAGTATTTT.

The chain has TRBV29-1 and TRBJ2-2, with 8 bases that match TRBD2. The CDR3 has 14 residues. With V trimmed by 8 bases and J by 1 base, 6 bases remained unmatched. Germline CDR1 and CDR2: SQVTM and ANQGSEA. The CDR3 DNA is TGCAGCTGCGGGGGGCATAGGAACACCGGGGAGCTGTTTTTT. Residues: CSCGGHRNTGELFF.

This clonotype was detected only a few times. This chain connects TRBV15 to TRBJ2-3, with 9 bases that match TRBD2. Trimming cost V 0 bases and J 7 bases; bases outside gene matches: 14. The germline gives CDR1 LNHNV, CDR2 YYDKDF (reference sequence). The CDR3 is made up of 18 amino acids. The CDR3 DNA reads TGTGCCACCAGCAGAGATCTAAGCGGGGGGTTACGATTGCATACGCAGTATTTT. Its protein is CATSRDLSGGLRLHTQYF.

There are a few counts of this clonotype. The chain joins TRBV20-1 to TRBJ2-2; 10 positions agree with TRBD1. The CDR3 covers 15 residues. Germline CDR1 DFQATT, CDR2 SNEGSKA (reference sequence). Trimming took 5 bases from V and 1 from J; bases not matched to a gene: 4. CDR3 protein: CSAGGTGVNTGELFF. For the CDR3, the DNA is TGCAGTGCTGGAGGGACAGGGGTGAACACCGGGGAGCTGTTTTTT.

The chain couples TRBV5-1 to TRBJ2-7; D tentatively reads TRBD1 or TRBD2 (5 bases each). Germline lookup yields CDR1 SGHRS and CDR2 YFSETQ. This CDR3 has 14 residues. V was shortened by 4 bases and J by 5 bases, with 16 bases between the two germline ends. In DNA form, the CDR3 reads TGCGCCAGCAGCGACCGGGACGGGCCTCACGAGCAGTACTTC. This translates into CASSDRDGPHEQYF.

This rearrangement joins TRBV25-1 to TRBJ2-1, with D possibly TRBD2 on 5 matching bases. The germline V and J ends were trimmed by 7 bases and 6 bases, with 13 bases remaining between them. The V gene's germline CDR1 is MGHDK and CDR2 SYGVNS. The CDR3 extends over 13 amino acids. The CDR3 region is CASTNRGFNEQFF. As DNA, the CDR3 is TGTGCCAGCACCAACCGGGGTTTCAATGAGCAGTTCTTC.

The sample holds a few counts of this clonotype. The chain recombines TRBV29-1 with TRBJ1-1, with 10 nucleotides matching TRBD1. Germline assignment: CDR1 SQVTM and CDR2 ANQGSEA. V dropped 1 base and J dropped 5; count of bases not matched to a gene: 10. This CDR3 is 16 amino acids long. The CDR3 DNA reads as TGCAGCGTTGAAGGAGTAGGACAGGGGGTTTGGACTGAAGCTTTCTTT. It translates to CSVEGVGQGVWTEAFF.

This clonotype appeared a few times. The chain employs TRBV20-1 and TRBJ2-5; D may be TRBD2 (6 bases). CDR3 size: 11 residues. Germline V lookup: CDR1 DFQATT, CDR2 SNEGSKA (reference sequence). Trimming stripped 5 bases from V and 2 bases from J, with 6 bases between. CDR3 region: CSAGGQETQYF. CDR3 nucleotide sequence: TGCAGTGCTGGGGGGCAAGAGACCCAGTACTTC.

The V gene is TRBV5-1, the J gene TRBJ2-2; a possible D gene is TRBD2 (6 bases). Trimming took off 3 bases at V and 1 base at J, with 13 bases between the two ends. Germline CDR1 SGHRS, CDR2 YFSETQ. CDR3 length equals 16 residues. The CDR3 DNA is TGCGCCAGCAGCTGGAGGGTCGCAGGGAACACCGGGGAGCTGTTTTTT. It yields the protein CASSWRVAGNTGELFF.

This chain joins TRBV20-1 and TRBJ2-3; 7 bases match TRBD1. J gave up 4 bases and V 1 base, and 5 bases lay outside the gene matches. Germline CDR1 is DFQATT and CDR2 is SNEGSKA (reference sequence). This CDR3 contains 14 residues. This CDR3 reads CSARGQGSADTQYF. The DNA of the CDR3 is TGCAGTGCTAGAGGACAGGGATCCGCAGATACGCAGTATTTT.